The clone carrying this TCR beta chain was recorded at least ten times. These data originate in a study of early T cells in non-severe SARS-CoV-2 infection. TCRdb fed the 5' RACE reads into MiXCR, producing one record per CDR3 protein. There are some 73,000 distinct CDR3 sequences in the sample; approximately 12% occur only once, and about 3% lies in the top ten. This sequence was found in an adult who was a healthcare worker with PCR-confirmed SARS-CoV-2 infection or an uninfected control (not recorded which). Sequencing was done on a sample of whole blood.

For the CDR3, the DNA is TGTGCCAGCAGCGGGACAGGAGTTAACTATGGCTACACCTTC. Translation gives CASSGTGVNYGYTF. The V gene is TRBV28, the J gene TRBJ1-2; the match to TRBD1 covers 8 bases. The CDR3 has 14 residues. V lost 6 bases, J lost 1 base, and 4 bases stayed unmatched. Germline values: CDR1 MDHEN, CDR2 SYDVKM.